The source of this T cell receptor (beta chain) is a study of vaccination and CD4 T cells after COVID-19. Looking at the study overall: Each convalescent patient was PCR positive for SARS-CoV-2 on nasal swab; 10 or so cases were mild and one severe. The stimulating agents, overlapping spike peptides, came from SARS-CoV-2, HCoV-NL63, HCoV-OC43 and HCoV-229E.

As to treatment: approximately 11-day PBMC culture with coronavirus spike peptide pools or control peptides (ViraFEST assay). The authors swapped half the medium for fresh IL-2 medium on days 3 and 7. Sequencing of cultured CD4+ T cell DNA used the Oncomine TCR Beta short-read assay. From the PCR reads, TCRdb called clonotypes with MiXCR, one entry per CDR3 protein. Among fewer than 9,500 distinct CDR3 sequences listed, 55% were seen once. On this clonotype itself: Its cognate antigen is unknown.

The J segment lost 5 bases and the V segment lost 0 bases, leaving 10 bases of the junction unmatched. Germline V gene data show CDR1 as MGHRA and CDR2 as YSYEKL. This CDR3 spans 17 amino acids. The sequenced sample consisted of CD4+ T cells from blood, cultured in vitro. The gene calls are TRBV4-1 and TRBJ1-5, with 7 bases that match TRBD1. The source of this sequence is a human donor who had recovered from COVID-19. The CDR3 region is CASSQDSKQGVDQPQHF. The CDR3 DNA is TGCGCCAGCAGCCAAGACTCGAAGCAGGGGGTAGATCAGCCCCAGCATTTT.